The 15 T cell receptor beta chains given below trace back to one sample, sequenced in a study of cytomegalovirus exposure and HLA in healthy donors. The PCR contained 60 Vbeta and 13 Jbeta primers. TCRdb keeps only in-frame clones here, not all; method: immunoSEQ multiplex PCR. The table lists 200,000 to 250,000 clones, around 76% of them singletons. The specimen was PBMCs. These receptors were collected from a woman aged 40 to 50 in good health and CMV-seropositive.

This clone was seen only a few times. The genes are TRBV9 and TRBJ2-3; D gene ambiguous. This CDR3 has 14 amino acids. The germline V gene has CDR1 SGDLS and CDR2 YYNGEE. Trimming removed 3 bases from V and 0 bases from J, with 8 bases in between. This CDR3 is CASSGRPSTDTQYF. The CDR3 DNA is TGTGCCAGCAGCGGGAGACCAAGCACAGATACGCAGTATTTT.

J is TRBJ1-5 and V is TRBV30; D is unclear. The CDR3 contains 15 residues. Germline V lookup: CDR1 GTSNPN, CDR2 SVGIG (reference sequence). V was trimmed by 3 bases and J by 0 bases, leaving 12 bases between them. As DNA, the CDR3 is TGTGCCTGGAGACTTGACGGGAATAGCAATCAGCCCCAGCATTTT. Translation: CAWRLDGNSNQPQHF.

The chain is built from TRBV5-5 and TRBJ2-3, with 8 bases that match TRBD2. Looked up from germline, CDR1 is SGHKS and CDR2 is YYEKEE (reference sequence). The CDR3 totals 15 residues. The ends lost 1 base at V and 4 bases at J; junction bases unmatched: 5. CDR3 DNA: TGTGCCAGCAGCTTGTTGGCGGGGGGCTCAGATACGCAGTATTTT. Its translation is CASSLLAGGSDTQYF.

This rearrangement joins TRBV12-5 to TRBJ2-1, with 8 bases fitting TRBD2. J lost 7 bases, V lost 6 bases, and 5 bases had no gene match. The length of the CDR3 is 13 residues. Germline CDR1 LGHNT, CDR2 FRNRAP. Written as DNA, the CDR3 is TGTGCTAGTGGCCATATAGCGGGGAATGAGCAGTTCTTC. Translation gives CASGHIAGNEQFF.

This clone was seen once. This chain links TRBV18 with TRBJ1-2; 9 nucleotides match TRBD1. The germline V gene encodes CDR1 KGHSH and CDR2 LQKENI. This CDR3 has 15 residues. Trimming at V came to 6 bases and at J to 2 bases, leaving 7 bases not matched to a gene. CDR3 sequence reads: CASSRAGQGNYGYTF. The CDR3 nucleotides are TGTGCCAGCTCCCGCGCGGGACAGGGCAACTATGGCTACACCTTC.

CDR3 DNA: TGTGCCAGCAGTTCAGCCGGGACAGGGGAAGGCTACACCTTC. Amino acids: CASSSAGTGEGYTF. The chain combines TRBV28 with TRBJ1-2, with 10 bases lining up with TRBD1. CDR3 size: 14 residues. Germline V lookup: CDR1 MDHEN, CDR2 SYDVKM. V lost 4 bases to trimming and J lost 8 bases; unmatched junction nucleotides: 7.

The V and J genes are TRBV11-3 and TRBJ1-3; perhaps TRBD1 as D (5 bases). This CDR3 is built from 13 residues. Germline values: CDR1 SGHNT, CDR2 YENEEA. The V end was cut by 3 bases, the J end by 4 bases, with 7 bases between. This CDR3 reads CASSFRGGNTIYF. In nucleotides, the CDR3 is TGTGCCAGCAGCTTCCGGGGGGGAAACACCATATATTTT.

The rearrangement uses TRBV5-1 and TRBJ2-7; possibly TRBD1 for D (5 bases). There are 15 residues in the CDR3. V dropped 4 bases and J dropped 7 bases, with 21 bases sitting between them. Germline V lookup: CDR1 SGHRS, CDR2 YFSETQ. CDR3 region: CASSGNSQGLGEQYF. The DNA of the CDR3 is TGCGCCAGCAGCGGGAACTCTCAGGGCCTTGGGGAGCAGTACTTC.

In its sample, this clone was seen once. The chain carries TRBV7-8 and TRBJ2-2; TRBD1 agrees at 7 bases. CDR1 and CDR2 from the germline V gene are SGHVS and FQNEAQ. CDR3 length equals 16 residues. V shed 5 bases and J 4 bases; nucleotides not matched to a gene: 10. The DNA of the CDR3 is TGTGCCAGCAGCGCTCGGGACAGATTGTTCACCGGGGAGCTGTTTTTT. This encodes CASSARDRLFTGELFF.

The J gene is TRBJ1-5, the V gene TRBV6-5; no reliable D call. The germline V gene has CDR1 MNHEY and CDR2 SVGAGI. This CDR3 has 15 amino acids. Trimming removed 2 bases at V and 1 base at J, with 9 bases between. The CDR3 region has the DNA TGTGCCAGCAGTTACCAGGCAAGCAGCAATCAGCCCCAGCATTTT. Translated: CASSYQASSNQPQHF.

This rearrangement joins TRBV18 to TRBJ2-3, with TRBD2 identical over 9 bases. Germline V CDR1 and CDR2: KGHSH, LQKENI. Trimming removed 4 bases from V and 6 bases from J; junction bases left unmatched: 17. The CDR3 runs to 18 residues. The CDR3: CASSQSVRAGGPTDTQYF. In DNA form, the CDR3 reads TGTGCCAGCTCACAAAGTGTCAGGGCGGGAGGGCCTACGGATACGCAGTATTTT.

This clone was seen a few times. In DNA, the CDR3 is TGTGCCAGCAGTTTAGAGTGGGGGCAGGGGTATGGCTACACCTTC. It specifies CASSLEWGQGYGYTF. V and J are TRBV27 and TRBJ1-2; the D gene is possibly TRBD1 (6 bases). Trimming took 2 bases from V and 5 from J, leaving 15 bases between them. This CDR3 has 15 residues. Germline V gene sequence: CDR1 MNHEY, CDR2 SMNVEV (reference sequence).

V is TRBV7-2 and J is TRBJ2-7; unclear D gene. The germline gives CDR1 SGHTA, CDR2 FQGNSA. The CDR3 runs to 13 residues. V lost 4 bases and J lost 0, with 7 bases in between. CDR3: CASSSDSSYEQYF. The CDR3 DNA reads as TGTGCCAGCAGCTCAGACTCCTCCTACGAGCAGTACTTC.

The chain couples TRBV2 to TRBJ2-2, with TRBD1 matching over 7 bases. The CDR3 is 17 residues long. From germline, CDR1 is SNHLY and CDR2 FYNNEI. With 8 bases clipped from V and 4 bases from J, the junction kept 16 bases outside the gene matches. The CDR3 loop reads CASSPGQGVSGTGELFF. The CDR3 DNA reads as TGTGCCAGCTCACCCGGGCAGGGGGTTTCGGGCACCGGGGAGCTGTTTTTT.

The rearrangement links TRBV9 to TRBJ2-7; 7 bases align to TRBD1. Losses at the gene ends were 4 bases for V and 7 bases for J; bases not matched to a gene: 11. CDR3 length: 14 residues. In germline, CDR1 is SGDLS, CDR2 YYNGEE. CDR3 coding DNA: TGTGCCAGCAGCCGGACAGGTGCTTTCAAGGAGCAGTACTTC. Protein: CASSRTGAFKEQYF.